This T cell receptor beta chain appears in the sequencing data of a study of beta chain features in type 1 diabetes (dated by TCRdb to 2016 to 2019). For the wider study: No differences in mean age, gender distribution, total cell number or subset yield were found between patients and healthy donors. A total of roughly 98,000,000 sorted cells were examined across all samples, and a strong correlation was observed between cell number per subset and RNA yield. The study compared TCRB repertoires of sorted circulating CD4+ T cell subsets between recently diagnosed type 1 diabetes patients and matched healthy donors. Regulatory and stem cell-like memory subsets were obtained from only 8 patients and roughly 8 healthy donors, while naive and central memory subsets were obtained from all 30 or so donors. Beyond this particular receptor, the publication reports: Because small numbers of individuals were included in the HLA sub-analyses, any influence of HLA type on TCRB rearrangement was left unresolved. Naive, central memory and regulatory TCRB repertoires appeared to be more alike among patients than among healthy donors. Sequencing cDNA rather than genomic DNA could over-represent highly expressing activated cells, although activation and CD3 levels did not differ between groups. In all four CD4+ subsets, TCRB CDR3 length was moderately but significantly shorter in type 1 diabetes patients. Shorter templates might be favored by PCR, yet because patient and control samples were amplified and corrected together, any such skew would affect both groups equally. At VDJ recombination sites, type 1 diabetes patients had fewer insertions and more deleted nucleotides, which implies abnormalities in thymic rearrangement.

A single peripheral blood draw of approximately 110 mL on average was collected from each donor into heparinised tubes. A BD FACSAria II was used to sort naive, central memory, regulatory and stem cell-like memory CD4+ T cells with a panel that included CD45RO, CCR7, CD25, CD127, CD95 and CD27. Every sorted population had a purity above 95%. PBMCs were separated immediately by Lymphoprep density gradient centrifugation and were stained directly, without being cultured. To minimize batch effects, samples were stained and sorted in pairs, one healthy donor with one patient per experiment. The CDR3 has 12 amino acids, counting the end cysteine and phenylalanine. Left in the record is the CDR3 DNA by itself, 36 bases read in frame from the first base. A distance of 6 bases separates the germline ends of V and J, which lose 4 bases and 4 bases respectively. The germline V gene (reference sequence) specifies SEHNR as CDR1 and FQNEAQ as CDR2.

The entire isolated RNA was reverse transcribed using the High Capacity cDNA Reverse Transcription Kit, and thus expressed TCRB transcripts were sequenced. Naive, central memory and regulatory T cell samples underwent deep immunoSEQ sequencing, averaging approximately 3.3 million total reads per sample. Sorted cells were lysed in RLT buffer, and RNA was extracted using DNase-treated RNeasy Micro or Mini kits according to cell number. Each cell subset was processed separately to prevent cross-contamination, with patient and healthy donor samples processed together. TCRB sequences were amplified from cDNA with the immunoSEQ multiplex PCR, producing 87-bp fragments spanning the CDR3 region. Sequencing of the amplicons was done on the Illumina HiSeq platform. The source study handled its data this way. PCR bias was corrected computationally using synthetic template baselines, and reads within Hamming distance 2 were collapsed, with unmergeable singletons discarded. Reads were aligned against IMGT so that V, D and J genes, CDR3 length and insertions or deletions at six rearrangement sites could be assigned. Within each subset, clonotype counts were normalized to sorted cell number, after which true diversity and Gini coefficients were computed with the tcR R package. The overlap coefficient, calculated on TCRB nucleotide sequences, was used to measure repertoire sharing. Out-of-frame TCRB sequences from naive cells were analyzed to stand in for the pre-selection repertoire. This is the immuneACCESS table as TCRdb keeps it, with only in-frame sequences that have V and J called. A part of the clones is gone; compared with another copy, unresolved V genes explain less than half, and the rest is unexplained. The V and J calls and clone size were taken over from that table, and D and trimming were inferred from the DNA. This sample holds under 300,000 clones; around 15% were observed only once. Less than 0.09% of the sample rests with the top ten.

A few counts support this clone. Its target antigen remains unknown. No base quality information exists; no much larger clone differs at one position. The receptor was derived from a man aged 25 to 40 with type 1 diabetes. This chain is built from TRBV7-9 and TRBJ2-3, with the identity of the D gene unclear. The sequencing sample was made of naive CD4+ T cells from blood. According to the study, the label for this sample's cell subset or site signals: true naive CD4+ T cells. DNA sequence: TGTGCCAGCAGCTACGGCTCAGATACGCAGTATTTT. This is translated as CASSYGSDTQYF.